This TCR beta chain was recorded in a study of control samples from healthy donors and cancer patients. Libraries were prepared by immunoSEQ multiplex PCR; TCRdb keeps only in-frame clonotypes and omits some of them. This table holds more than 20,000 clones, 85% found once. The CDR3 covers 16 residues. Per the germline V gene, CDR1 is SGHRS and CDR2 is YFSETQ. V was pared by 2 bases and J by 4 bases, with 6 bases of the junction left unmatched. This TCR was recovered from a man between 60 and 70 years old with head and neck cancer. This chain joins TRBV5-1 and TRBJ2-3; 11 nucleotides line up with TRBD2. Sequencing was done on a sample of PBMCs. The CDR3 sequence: CASSFTGLAVADTQYF. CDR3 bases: TGCGCCAGCAGCTTCACGGGACTAGCGGTCGCAGATACGCAGTATTTT.